The clone carrying this T cell receptor (beta chain) was seen a handful of times. Antigen unknown. The data originate from a study of T cell repertoires in ileal Crohn's disease. Study background: Postoperative therapy was given to about half: some eleven thiopurines, roughly 18 anti-TNF agents.

The V gene's germline CDR1 is SGHNT and CDR2 YYREEE (reference sequence). Trimming left V 4 bases short and J 4 bases short, with 17 bases between. This CDR3 has 15 residues. The assay was immunoSEQ multiplex PCR, and TCRdb's table has in-frame clones only and misses some. This table has about 5,500 clones, roughly 79% appearing once. Overall study findings and caveats: Endoscopic recurrence occurred in every patient whose clonality exceeded 26.8%.

The sequence was collected from an adult with Crohn's disease. Sequencing input: ileal tissue. This chain uses TRBV5-4 with TRBJ2-5, with D possibly matching TRBD1 (7 bases). The CDR3 DNA is TGTGCCAGCAGCCACGAGGGGGCCGGGGGAGAGACCCAGTACTTC. Its translation: CASSHEGAGGETQYF.